This T cell receptor (beta chain) is from a study of cytomegalovirus exposure and HLA in healthy donors. Overall study results and limits: Segments of the TCR beta V type were, in most cases, productive about 87% or about 30% of the time in an earlier analysis. Among donors in an Asian-associated ancestry cluster, a later analysis reportedly found fewer N-insertions than the roughly 670-donor mean.

This clone was recorded once. The antigen remains unidentified. When sampled, the donors appeared nominally healthy, though they likely had unrecorded immune exposures. Use of 60 Vbeta and 13 Jbeta primers characterized the PCR. Sequenced by immunoSEQ multiplex PCR; TCRdb stores in-frame clones only, minus some. The data hold about 150,000 clones, with roughly 80% observed a single time. Trimming removed 3 bases from V and 2 bases from J, with 16 bases in between. Looked up from germline, CDR1 is SGHVS and CDR2 is FQNEAQ. There are 17 residues in the CDR3. The receptor was isolated from a woman in her 50s in good health and CMV-seropositive. V is TRBV7-8 and J is TRBJ2-2; tentatively, D is TRBD1 (6 bases). The sample consisted of PBMCs. The CDR3 loop is CASSFPQMGHNTGELFF. The CDR3 DNA sequence: TGTGCCAGCAGCTTCCCTCAGATGGGACACAACACCGGGGAGCTGTTTTTT. Based on the CDR3 plus reference TRBV7-8 and TRBJ2-2, the full variable domain is GAGVSQSPRYKVAKRGQDVALRCDPISGHVSLFWYQQALGQGPEFLTYFQNEAQLDKSGLPSDRFFAERPEGSVSTLKIQRTQQEDSAVYLCASSFPQMGHNTGELFFGEGSRLTVL.